This TCR beta chain is from a study of blood T cell repertoires in COVID-19. About the research overall: The study drew acute and convalescent COVID-19 samples from the United States, Italy and Spain.

The length of the CDR3 is 13 residues. The V and J ends lost 0 bases and 10 bases respectively, with 10 bases between them. Authors' methods: Estimation of nucleated cell counts was performed using reference gene primer amplification. This table comes from immunoSEQ multiplex PCR, and its TCRdb copy is limited to in-frame clones, with some not included. V, J and clone size reflect that table, while D and trimming were determined from the DNA. Here the sample spans under 20,000 clones, approximately 90% being singletons. The sample consisted of peripheral blood. The TCR sequence derives from a human donor in a cohort sampled during active COVID-19. The genes are TRBV12-3 or TRBV12-4 and TRBJ2-1; tentatively, D is TRBD1 (6 bases). The CDR3 region has the DNA TGTGCCAGCAGTTTAGCCGGCCAGGGGGAGCAGTTCTTC. Amino acids: CASSLAGQGEQFF.